This T cell receptor (beta chain) is drawn from a study of blood T cell repertoires in COVID-19. Study in general: Acute and convalescent COVID-19 specimens originated in the United States, Italy and Spain. Nucleic acid was either cDNA or gDNA, and it came from T cells, B-cell-depleted T cells, or PBMCs.

This CDR3 has 13 residues. V shed 6 bases and J 2 bases; nucleotides not matched to a gene: 2. Germline values: CDR1 WNHNN, CDR2 SYGVQD (reference sequence). As originally analysed: Amplification with reference gene primers provided the estimates of nucleated cell counts. The method was immunoSEQ multiplex PCR; TCRdb's version includes in-frame clones alone and lacks a portion of them. The DNA gave D and trimming, while V, J and clone size come from that table. The table records about 82,000 clones, around four fifths of them present only once. The table lists this clone with a count of one. The V and J genes are TRBV10-1 and TRBJ2-5, with TRBD1 matching over 8 bases. The sequence was obtained from a man older than 75 with active or convalescent COVID-19. Sequencing was done on a sample of peripheral blood. CDR3 sequence (DNA): TGCGCCAGCAGCCGGGACAGGCAAGAGACCCAGTACTTC. It yields the protein CASSRDRQETQYF.